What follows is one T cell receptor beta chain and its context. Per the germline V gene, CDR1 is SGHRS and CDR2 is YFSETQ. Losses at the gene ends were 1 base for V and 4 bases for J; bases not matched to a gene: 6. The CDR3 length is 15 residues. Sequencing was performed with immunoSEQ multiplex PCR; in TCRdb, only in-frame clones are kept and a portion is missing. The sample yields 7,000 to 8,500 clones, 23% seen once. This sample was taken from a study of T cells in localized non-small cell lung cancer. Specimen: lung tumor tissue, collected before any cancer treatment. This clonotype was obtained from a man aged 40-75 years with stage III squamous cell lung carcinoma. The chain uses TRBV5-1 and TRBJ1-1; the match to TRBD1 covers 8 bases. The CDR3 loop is CASSLKDRAGTEAFF. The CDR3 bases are TGCGCCAGCAGCTTGAAGGACAGGGCGGGCACTGAAGCTTTCTTT.